This T cell receptor beta chain stems from a study of human T cells and chemical hapten exposure. For the study at large: Patients, predominantly female, presented with alopecia areata, totalis or universalis.

Time point reported: patch test 1, 2 weeks after DPC sensitization. Described treatment: therapeutic diphenylcyclopropenone sensitization with weekly scalp DPC. Before extraction, the whole blood was not fractionated, and total RNA was taken from it. TCRdb called the RACE reads again in MiXCR, with one record for every CDR3 protein. The sample holds roughly 48,000 distinct CDR3 sequences, roughly 11% seen once. This clonotype was counted only a few times. The CDR3 has 15 residues. Germline CDR1 is LGHDT and CDR2 is YNNKEL (reference sequence). J was trimmed by 0 bases and V by 3 bases; bases with no gene match: 5.

The receptor's source is a woman aged 40 to 50 with alopecia areata. Some clones in this sample may be carry-over from other donors' samples. The starting material was whole blood, obtained in connection with sensitization to the hapten diphenylcyclopropenone (DPC). V is TRBV3-1 and J is TRBJ2-7, with 7 bases lining up with TRBD2. The CDR3 protein is CASSQQLASSYEQYF. The CDR3 DNA follows: TGTGCCAGCAGCCAGCAACTAGCGAGCTCCTACGAGCAGTACTTC.